This T cell receptor (beta chain) is from a study of neurological immune-mediated disorders. CDR1 is SEHNR, CDR2 FQNEAQ, per germline (reference sequence). V was cut by 1 base and J by 5 bases, with 11 bases left in between. The CDR3 has 14 residues. Healthy controls were blood bank volunteers in Maryland, USA. Libraries from sorted cells used 900,000 or so T cells (CD4+ or CD8+). TCRdb reprocessed the 5' RACE reads with MiXCR, giving one entry per CDR3 protein. The sample records tens of thousands of distinct CDR3 sequences, roughly 4.8% being singletons. As regards this clonotype: The antigen remains undetermined.

General study results and limits: HTLV-1-associated myelopathy showed the most TCR clonal expansion; multiple sclerosis the least, below healthy controls.

The chain employs TRBV7-9 and TRBJ1-2, with D possibly matching TRBD1 (5 bases). Sequences were obtained from CD4+ T cells from blood. This sequence was found in a man aged 18 to 29 in good health. For the CDR3, the DNA is TGTGCCAGCAGCTTAGAGGGCAGGGTATATGGCTACACCTTC. This encodes CASSLEGRVYGYTF.